This TCR beta chain was sequenced during a study of T-cell reconstitution after alpha-beta-depleted transplantation in children. The V gene's germline CDR1 is MNHEY and CDR2 SVGEGT. The junction had 9 bases not matched to a gene; V was cut back by 8 bases and J by 2 bases. The CDR3 has 14 amino acids. Preparation of the TCRbeta library used unique molecular identifiers. Via MiXCR, TCRdb re-called the PCR reads, giving one row per CDR3 protein. The table includes fewer than 700,000 distinct CDR3 sequences, under 15% detected once. In the case of this clonotype: What it binds is unknown.

Findings and caveats of the study: As was reported, about two months after transplant, alpha-beta T cells came from several hundred expanded graft clones. At the one-year point after transplant, T-cell counts and TCRbeta diversity were found to come mostly from T cells that had been newly produced. Recipient T cells and thymic progenitors that survived gave rise to the high TCRbeta diversity observed at day 60 in some patients.

Specimen: PBMCs, mostly from graft donor cells, collected 360 days after TCRalphabeta/CD19-depleted stem cell transplant. The clonotype comes from a male patient younger than 18 who had a stem cell transplant for acute myeloid leukemia, so the T cells may come from the graft donor. This chain uses TRBV6-2 or TRBV6-3 with TRBJ2-7, with 7 bases lining up with TRBD1. CDR3 DNA: TGTGCCAGCTTTGGAACCGGGACAGCCTACGAGCAGTACTTC. Protein sequence: CASFGTGTAYEQYF.